This T cell receptor (beta chain) originates from a study of blood T cell repertoires in COVID-19. Study summary: Samples came from the United States, Italy and Spain, spanning acute and convalescent COVID-19.

In the original workflow: Reference gene primer amplification gave estimated nucleated cell counts. Assay used: immunoSEQ multiplex PCR; TCRdb lists only in-frame clones, some missing. The DNA was the basis for D and trimming; V, J and clone size are from that table. Counted here are 200,000 to 250,000 clones, 80% to 90% occurring once; the ten biggest clones make up 6.2%. The length of the CDR3 is 14 residues. The V gene's germline CDR1 is LGHDT and CDR2 YNNKEL (reference sequence). Trimming took 0 bases from V and 5 from J, leaving 10 bases between them. This clonotype originated in a man in his fifties or sixties who had recovered from COVID-19. The genes are TRBV3-1 (or the pseudogene TRBV3-2) and TRBJ2-5; D is uncertain. Material: peripheral blood. CDR3 nucleotides: TGTGCCAGCAGCCAAGAATCGCACCGGGAGACCCAGTACTTC. Amino acid sequence: CASSQESHRETQYF.